This T cell receptor (beta chain) was documented in a study of T cell responses to AZD1222 COVID-19 vaccine. With respect to this clone: Antigen specificity is unknown.

Sequenced by immunoSEQ multiplex PCR; TCRdb stores in-frame clones only, minus some. The sample lists about 82,000 clones; about 83% were seen once. Study-wide results and limits: As reported, nearly half of all spike-specific TCRs target variant regions that are unmutated. White British donors predominated, females outnumbered males, and clonal diversity was possibly underestimated.

This CDR3 is 15 amino acids long. V was trimmed by 3 bases and J by 4 bases, leaving 14 bases between them. Germline CDR1 ENHRY, CDR2 SYGVKD. This sequence joins TRBV10-3 and TRBJ2-3; weak D call: TRBD1 (6 bases). The source material was peripheral blood, sampled 28 days after the second AZD1222 dose. The sequence was collected from an adult who received the AZD1222 COVID-19 vaccine. CDR3 in DNA: TGTGCCATCAGTGACCCCACCAGGGGAGCAGATACGCAGTATTTT. Amino acid sequence: CAISDPTRGADTQYF.